The 14 T cell receptor beta chains presented below share a single source sample, sequenced in a study of cytomegalovirus exposure and HLA in healthy donors. TCRdb's table, derived via immunoSEQ multiplex PCR, lists solely in-frame clones and lacks some. Of more than 250,000 clones in the sample, about 90% were seen once. Sequenced input: PBMCs. The receptors derive from a woman younger than 45 in good health and CMV-seropositive.

The chain employs TRBV6-5 and TRBJ2-1; maybe TRBD2 (7 bases). The germline V and J ends were trimmed by 2 bases and 5 bases, with 13 bases remaining between them. CDR1 MNHEY and CDR2 SVGAGI come from the germline V gene. The CDR3 contains 15 residues. The CDR3 sequence: CASSYRGRENNEQFF. The CDR3 DNA is TGTGCCAGCAGTTACAGGGGGAGGGAGAACAATGAGCAGTTCTTC.

This clone has only a few counts. The genes are TRBV9 and TRBJ2-5, with a possible D match to TRBD2 (6 bases). The CDR3 totals 15 residues. Germline V gives CDR1 SGDLS, CDR2 YYNGEE. The V end was cut by 3 bases, the J end by 5 bases, with 17 bases between. The CDR3 region has the DNA TGTGCCAGCAGCGAGGGACTCGTAGGGGAGGAGACCCAGTACTTC. Its protein is CASSEGLVGEETQYF.

This sequence joins TRBV18 and TRBJ2-1; no firm D call. V dropped 1 base and J dropped 5 bases, with 3 bases sitting between them. Germline V CDR1 and CDR2: KGHSH, LQKENI. The CDR3 covers 12 residues. CDR3 protein: CASSPQHNEQFF. CDR3 DNA: TGTGCCAGCTCACCACAGCACAATGAGCAGTTCTTC.

Only one count was recorded for this clone. CDR3 sequence (DNA): TGTGCCAGCAGCCGCCGACTAGCGGGAGGAGAGACCCAGTACTTC. It translates to CASSRRLAGGETQYF. The rearrangement joins TRBV7-2 to TRBJ2-5; TRBD2 aligns across 13 bases. The CDR3 extends over 15 amino acids. Germline CDR1 reads SGHTA; CDR2 reads FQGNSA. V was clipped by 5 bases and J by 4 bases; unmatched bases: 4.

J is TRBJ2-7 and V is TRBV28, with 12 bases identical to TRBD2. V gave up 7 bases and J gave up 1 base; unmatched junction bases: 5. The CDR3 runs to 15 residues. Germline V gives CDR1 MDHEN, CDR2 SYDVKM. The CDR3 sequence: CASTRGLAGSYEQYF. CDR3 DNA sequence: TGTGCCAGCACCAGAGGACTAGCGGGATCCTACGAGCAGTACTTC.

The chain links TRBV15 to TRBJ1-5, with a tentative D call TRBD1 (6 bases). The CDR3 runs 15 residues. Germline assignment: CDR1 LNHNV and CDR2 YYDKDF (reference sequence). V was cut by 1 base and J by 4 bases, with 11 bases left in between. DNA of the CDR3: TGTGCCACCAGCAGAGGGGTAGGGGGGAATCAGCCCCAGCATTTT. Encoded protein: CATSRGVGGNQPQHF.

This clone has just a few counts. The genes are TRBV9 and TRBJ1-1; maybe TRBD1 (6 bases). The germline gives CDR1 SGDLS, CDR2 YYNGEE. Trimming shortened V by 7 bases and J by 0 bases, and 7 bases separated the two germline ends. The CDR3 totals 12 residues. The CDR3 DNA sequence: TGTGCCAGCGGGGGCTTGAACACTGAAGCTTTCTTT. This codes for CASGGLNTEAFF.

A few counts support this clone. The chain links TRBV15 to TRBJ1-5, with D uncertain. Per germline, CDR1 LNHNV and CDR2 YYDKDF (reference sequence). This CDR3 has 14 residues. The V end lost 0 bases, the J end lost 5 bases, and 8 bases lay between the germline ends. The chain's CDR3 is CATSRDLGDQPQHF. CDR3 bases: TGTGCCACCAGCAGAGATCTCGGGGATCAGCCCCAGCATTTT.

About this clone: The junction departs from the called germline gene at one end, perhaps through a read error. The rearrangement uses TRBV27 and TRBJ2-7; D gene ambiguous. Germline V lookup: CDR1 MNHEY, CDR2 SMNVEV (reference sequence). This CDR3 contains 13 residues. The CDR3 is CATSASGGYEQYF. The DNA of the CDR3 is TGTGCCACCAGTGCCTCGGGCGGATACGAGCAGTACTTC.

This clone was detected only a few times. The chain links TRBV25-1 to TRBJ1-2, with 7 bases lining up with TRBD1. CDR3 size: 11 residues. The trim removed 6 bases at V and 5 bases at J, leaving 0 bases unmatched. Germline V lookup: CDR1 MGHDK, CDR2 SYGVNS. The CDR3 DNA reads as TGTGCCAGCAGCAGGGGGTATGGCTACACCTTC. Protein sequence: CASSRGYGYTF.

J is TRBJ2-2 and V is TRBV5-1; 9 nucleotides line up with TRBD2. Trimming cost V 3 bases and J 6 bases; bases outside gene matches: 6. Germline assignment: CDR1 SGHRS and CDR2 YFSETQ. The CDR3 runs 15 residues. In nucleotides, the CDR3 is TGCGCCAGCAGCTGGACTAGCGTCAGGGCCGGGGAGCTGTTTTTT. This encodes CASSWTSVRAGELFF.

The chain recombines TRBV5-1 with TRBJ2-5; 10 nucleotides match TRBD1. The CDR3 runs to 17 residues. Per the germline V gene, CDR1 is SGHRS and CDR2 is YFSETQ. Trimming removed 4 bases from V and 0 bases from J; junction bases left unmatched: 9. DNA for the CDR3: TGCGCCAGCAGCCACGGACAGGGGGGACCGTACCAAGAGACCCAGTACTTC. This codes for CASSHGQGGPYQETQYF.

The chain has TRBV30 and TRBJ2-7; 12 positions agree with TRBD2. Looked up from germline, CDR1 is GTSNPN and CDR2 is SVGIG (reference sequence). The CDR3 is 16 residues long. V trimming: 4 bases; J trimming: 7 bases; junction bases outside the gene matches: 14. The CDR3 DNA follows: TGTGCCTGGACGCTCCCTAGCGGGAGGGCCTTAAGTGAGCAGTACTTC. Its translation: CAWTLPSGRALSEQYF.

The V and J genes are TRBV27 and TRBJ2-1; the D gene is possibly TRBD1 (5 bases). In germline, CDR1 is MNHEY, CDR2 SMNVEV (reference sequence). This CDR3 has 17 amino acids. The V end lost 5 bases, the J end lost 2 bases, and 19 bases lay between the germline ends. CDR3 in DNA: TGTGCCAGCAGTCTCCTTATCACAGGTCTTCCCTACAATGAGCAGTTCTTC. This translates into CASSLLITGLPYNEQFF.